Below, one T cell receptor (beta chain) is given with its context. No antigen is known for it. No clone much larger than this one lies a single base away; base qualities are absent. Library preparation employed multiplex PCR. The instrument given in TCRdb is Illumina HiSeq 4000. To build TCR beta libraries, CDR3 regions were amplified by Arm-PCR using iRepertoire HTBI primers. Before sequencing, the PCR products went through gel purification. Concerning the study's data processing: A total of some 65 TRBV and under 15 TRBJ segments were identified across samples and were used for gene usage analysis of CDR3 amino acid clonotypes. COPE and FqMerger were used to merge filtered high-quality paired reads into contigs. BLAST was used to align contigs to IMGT TRBV, TRBD and TRBJ reference genes, and CDR3 was defined according to IMGT. Highly expanded clones were defined as clonotypes with a frequency above 0.1%. Shannon entropy was used to measure repertoire diversity, and the Gini coefficient was used to measure V-J evenness. A clonotype was considered public if more than one individual shared it. Using fastp at Q25 and MiXCR, TCRdb reprocessed the public reads and kept productive beta chains. Every entry covers one CDR3 protein and lists the most common genes and DNA from its rows. These V and J calls originate from TCRdb's pipeline instead of the authors' own analysis. This sample comprises roughly 500,000 distinct CDR3 sequences, approximately 15% of them detected only once. Over 7.5% of the sample rests with the top ten.

The data derive from a study of regulatory T cells in long-lasting Graves disease (dated by TCRdb to about 2021). Regarding the research as a whole: In the newly diagnosed Graves' disease group, patients had been taking antithyroid drugs for less than 3 months. This study used TCR sequencing and RNA sequencing of peripheral blood to compare persistent Graves' disease patients against newly diagnosed Graves' disease patients. The study took place in China and was registered as a clinical trial. TCR sequencing covered around 13 persistent and around 20 newly diagnosed Graves' disease patients, around 33 samples in total. Points the paper makes about the study in general: Because the primary lesion, thyroid tissue, could not be accessed, the study looked at peripheral blood alone. Compared with newly diagnosed patients, patients with persistent Graves' disease had lower TCR Shannon entropy and fewer highly expanded clones, which suggests clonal expansion. Only the TCR beta chain was sequenced and analyzed. The authors noted that the small sample size was a limitation that may lower accuracy. Patients with persistent disease shared more public clonotypes (roughly 2,900) than newly diagnosed patients did (about 1,000).

The sample's time point label, in plain terms: newly diagnosed GD, antithyroid drugs for less than 3 months. RNA was extracted from PBMCs in TRIzol for both TCR sequencing and RNA sequencing. The diagnosis of Graves' disease was made according to American Thyroid Association guidelines. The patients came from an endocrinology department in Xi'an, China. Each patient gave roughly 10 milliliters of peripheral blood, collected in an EDTA anticoagulant tube. Ficoll Paque Plus density gradient separation was used to isolate PBMCs, and no additional T cell sorting was done. RNA quality was checked with an Agilent 2100 Bioanalyzer and agarose gel, and concentration with a NanoDrop 2000. This sample was shared with a second study, whose subject was T cells in Graves' hyperthyroidism and ophthalmopathy. The second source states: Stable Graves' hyperthyroidism was defined as the absence of progression to ophthalmopathy over 18 months of follow-up. Hyperthyroidism patients were aged 18 to 65 years and newly diagnosed, with disease duration of less than 2 months. Patients with uncontrolled infections, other autoimmune diseases, pregnancy or lactation were excluded. Clinical symptoms, serum thyroxine and TRAb, thyroid ultrasound, and orbital computed tomography formed the basis for the diagnoses. The TCR CDR3 was subjected to a first round of RT-PCR using the HTBI primer set and the Qiagen OneStep RT-PCR kit. Most expanded thyroid clonotypes (frequency above 0.001) were also detected in blood, a finding suggesting that blood repertoires may reflect thyroid immune responses. Ophthalmopathy was separated from stable hyperthyroidism by a 13 V-J signature model, with 85% to 90% sensitivity and about 81% specificity obtained in cross-validation and 80%/75% obtained in testing. In validation, the model predicted progression to ophthalmopathy a median of around six months before onset, with 65% to 71% sensitivity and roughly 79% specificity. To identify TCR V-J signatures that set the groups apart, the researchers used a discovery cohort of more than 95 patients, made up of 43 with Graves' ophthalmopathy and around 58 with stable Graves' hyperthyroidism. Whether ophthalmopathy could be predicted prospectively was tested in an independent validation cohort made up of roughly 19 hyperthyroidism patients plus 17 patients who later progressed to ophthalmopathy. For training and testing, the 110 or so patients in the discovery cohort were randomly divided in a 7:3 ratio. The study also compared thyroid tissue and blood T-cell repertoires from more than five Graves' hyperthyroidism patients. Following sampling, methimazole starting at 30 mg daily was given to hyperthyroidism patients, and high-dose intravenous methylprednisolone was given to ophthalmopathy patients. Libraries were constructed in a second round of multiplex PCR, after which size selection and purification were performed. The libraries were sequenced on an Illumina HiSeq2000 using paired-end 100 bp reads. Raw data were processed with SOAPnuke, discarding reads with adapters, uncalled bases, mean Phred below 15, or no exact constant-primer or identifier match. High-quality paired reads were merged using COPE v1.2.5, and each unique nucleotide sequence was defined as a clonotype. MiTCR v1.1 was used to align the clonotypes against IMGT TRBV, TRBD and TRBJ reference segments. Analysis was restricted to V-J combinations with a frequency above 0.0001, which covered 98% to 99.2% of repertoires. A TCS score was defined as the ratio between F50 (clonal expansion) and ExV (chaos), using BLOSUM62-based TCRdist between CDR3 peptides within each V-J. Welch's t-statistics and random forest reduced roughly 530 V-J features to some 14, which were used in a naive Bayes classifier (R e1071). Sample size was not statistically predetermined, and investigators were not blinded to group allocation. The paper describes TCR Vbeta CDR3 sequencing of 140 or so peripheral blood samples, made up of 43 ophthalmopathy patients, around 73 hyperthyroidism patients and 17 progressor patients.

This sample comprised peripheral blood mononuclear cells (PBMCs), obtained at new diagnosis, from a patient treated with antithyroid drugs. The receptor's source is a man aged 30 to 39 with Graves disease. Donor details come from another sample of the same person, matched by shared clones.

The DNA sequence is given as TGTGCCAGCAGCTTAGGTGGGGGGACTTTTCAGTACTTC. Its translation reads: CASSLGGGTFQYF. The V and J segments used are TRBV11-3 and TRBJ2-4; the best D guess is TRBD2, with 6 bases matching. The CDR3, from cysteine to phenylalanine, totals 13 residues. Of the read, only the CDR3 DNA is kept; its 39 bases are in frame from base 1. In the germline V gene, CDR1 corresponds to SGHNT and CDR2 to YENEEA. Between the V and J ends, shortened by 1 base and 11 bases respectively, the junction contains 12 bases.